The following is a TCR beta chain sequence with its context. This sample stems from a study of blood T cell repertoires in COVID-19. The overall study: From T cells, B-cell-depleted T cells, or PBMCs came the material, which was cDNA or gDNA.

Profiled with immunoSEQ multiplex PCR; TCRdb holds only in-frame clones, not every one. The sample carries 450,000 or so clones, 90% recorded once. Cohorts were based on clinical histories the participants reported. What the recovered Cohort 3 donors had was two negative PCRs, clearance, or symptom resolution. Trimming pared 3 bases from V and 0 bases from J, leaving 9 bases between. Germline-derived CDR1 and CDR2 are LNHDA and SQIVND (reference sequence). The CDR3 is 14 residues long. The sequence was collected from a man aged 18 to 30 who had recovered from COVID-19. The chain carries TRBV19 and TRBJ2-7, with D possibly matching TRBD2 (6 bases). Sequences were obtained from PBMCs or T cells enriched from blood (not recorded which). CDR3: CASSIIGSSYEQYF. CDR3 in DNA: TGTGCCAGTAGTATCATCGGGAGCTCCTACGAGCAGTACTTC.